Below, one TCR beta chain is given with its context. The sample originates from a study of blood T cell repertoires in COVID-19. Looking at the study overall: Collection of acute and convalescent COVID-19 samples took place in the United States, Italy and Spain.

TCRdb's copy holds only in-frame clones and misses some; the assay was immunoSEQ multiplex PCR. The table shows approximately 230,000 clones, with about 86% occurring only once. Germline values: CDR1 SGHTA, CDR2 FQGTGA. V lost 2 bases and J lost 2; bases outside the gene matches: 6. CDR3 length: 16 amino acids. The chain employs TRBV7-3 and TRBJ2-7; 10 positions match TRBD2. Sequenced sample: peripheral blood. This TCR was recovered from an elderly man with acute or convalescent COVID-19. CDR3 sequence: CASSLLAAGGPYEQYF. The CDR3, as DNA: TGTGCCAGCAGCTTATTAGCAGCGGGAGGGCCCTACGAGCAGTACTTC.